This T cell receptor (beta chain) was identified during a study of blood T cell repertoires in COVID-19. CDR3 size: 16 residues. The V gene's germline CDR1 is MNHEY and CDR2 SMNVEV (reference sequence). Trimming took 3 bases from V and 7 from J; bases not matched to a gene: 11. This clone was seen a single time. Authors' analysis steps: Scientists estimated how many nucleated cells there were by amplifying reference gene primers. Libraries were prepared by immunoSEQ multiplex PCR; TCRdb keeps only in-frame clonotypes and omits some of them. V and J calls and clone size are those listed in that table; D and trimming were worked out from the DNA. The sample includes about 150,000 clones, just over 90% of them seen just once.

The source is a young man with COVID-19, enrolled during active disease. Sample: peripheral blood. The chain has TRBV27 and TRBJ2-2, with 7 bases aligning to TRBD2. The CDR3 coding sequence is TGTGCCAGCAGTTTGGGGAGCGGGATGAAGAGCGGGGAGCTGTTTTTT. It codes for CASSLGSGMKSGELFF.